The 18 T cell receptor beta chains presented below share a single source sample, sequenced in a study of CD8 T cells in Susac syndrome. Random hexamers served to reverse transcribe about 0.45 to 1 ug RNA. A single record per CDR3 protein comes from TCRdb applying MiXCR to the immunoSEQ multiplex PCR reads. The sample records about 300,000 distinct CDR3 sequences, more than 75% being singletons. Sequences were obtained from CD8+ T cells from PBMCs. These receptors were obtained from a human donor with multiple sclerosis.

This chain links TRBV12-3 or TRBV12-4 with TRBJ2-1; D uncertain. V was cut by 6 bases and J by 4 bases, with 10 bases left in between. This CDR3 contains 13 residues. DNA for the CDR3: TGTGCCAGCAGCAACGGGCCTTACAATGAGCAGTTCTTC. Protein: CASSNGPYNEQFF.

This clonotype was counted only a few times. The chain has TRBV11-2 and TRBJ2-7, with D uncertain. The CDR3 consists of 13 residues. V gave up 4 bases and J gave up 3 bases, with 10 bases separating them. The germline gives CDR1 SGHAT, CDR2 FQNNGV. The CDR3 DNA reads as TGTGCCAGCAGCTCCCCCCGGAACTACGAGCAGTACTTC. It translates to CASSSPRNYEQYF.

The chain has TRBV5-6 and TRBJ1-5, with a weak D call TRBD1 (6 bases). The CDR3 length is 14 residues. Germline CDR1 SGHDT, CDR2 YYEEEE. Trimming took off 2 bases at V and 5 bases at J, with 11 bases between the two ends. The CDR3 is CASSFYREDQPQHF. In nucleotides, the CDR3 is TGTGCCAGCAGCTTTTACAGGGAAGATCAGCCCCAGCATTTT.

The V and J genes are TRBV5-5 and TRBJ2-5; 11 bases map to TRBD2. CDR3 size: 14 residues. Germline assignment: CDR1 SGHKS and CDR2 YYEKEE (reference sequence). V was clipped by 0 bases and J by 5 bases; unmatched bases: 0. CDR3 sequence reads: CASSLASGRETQYF. DNA of the CDR3: TGTGCCAGCAGCTTGGCTAGCGGGAGGGAGACCCAGTACTTC. The variable domain in full, completed from reference TRBV5-5 and TRBJ2-5, reads DAGVTQSPTHLIKTRGQQVTLRCSPISGHKSVSWYQQVLGQGPQFIFQYYEKEERGRGNFPDRFSARQFPNYSSELNVNALLLGDSALYLCASSLASGRETQYFGPGTRLLVL.

The chain joins TRBV7-9 to TRBJ1-3, with D hard to call. The V gene's germline CDR1 is SEHNR and CDR2 FQNEAQ (reference sequence). Trimming cost V 3 bases and J 0 bases, with 9 bases left between them. The CDR3 sequence is 15 residues long. CDR3 residues: CASSFMPSSGNTIYF. DNA for the CDR3: TGTGCCAGCAGCTTTATGCCAAGCTCTGGAAACACCATATATTTT. Full variable domain (outside the CDR3, taken from reference TRBV7-9 and TRBJ1-3): DTGVSQNPRHKITKRGQNVTFRCDPISEHNRLYWYRQTLGQGPEFLTYFQNEAQLEKSRLLSDRFSAERPKGSFSTLEIQRTEQGDSAMYLCASSFMPSSGNTIYFGEGSWLTVV.

The rearrangement uses TRBV5-1 and TRBJ2-1, with a possible D match to TRBD2 (5 bases). The germline CDR1 and CDR2 sequences are SGHRS and YFSETQ. This CDR3 has 15 amino acids. V lost 6 bases and J lost 0, with 13 bases in between. CDR3 bases: TGCGCCAGCACCGACGGGATCAGCTCCTACAATGAGCAGTTCTTC. This codes for CASTDGISSYNEQFF.

The V gene is TRBV4-2, the J gene TRBJ2-1; no reliable D call. The germline V gene has CDR1 LGHNA and CDR2 YNFKEQ. With 0 bases removed from V and 2 bases from J, the gap between germline ends came to 11 bases. CDR3 length: 16 residues. CDR3 in amino acids: CASSQERQDAYNEQFF. The CDR3 DNA follows: TGTGCCAGCAGCCAAGAGAGGCAGGACGCCTACAATGAGCAGTTCTTC.

The chain carries TRBV5-6 and TRBJ2-2; D is unresolved. V lost 7 bases, J lost 4 bases, and 14 bases lay in between. There are 14 residues in the CDR3. Germline CDR1 and CDR2: SGHDT and YYEEEE. In DNA, the CDR3 is TGTGCCAGCGGGTACTATACCGGCACCGGGGAGCTGTTTTTT. This translates into CASGYYTGTGELFF.

This chain joins TRBV7-9 and TRBJ2-7, with TRBD2 matching over 9 bases. Germline V gene data show CDR1 as SEHNR and CDR2 as FQNEAQ (reference sequence). The CDR3 has 17 amino acids. The V gene end was trimmed by 0 bases and the J gene end by 3 bases; junction bases not matched to a gene: 9. Here the CDR3 reads CASSLAPAGGPIYEQYF. DNA for the CDR3: TGTGCCAGCAGCTTAGCCCCAGCGGGAGGTCCAATCTACGAGCAGTACTTC. Full variable domain (missing parts from reference TRBV7-9 and TRBJ2-7): DTGVSQNPRHKITKRGQNVTFRCDPISEHNRLYWYRQTLGQGPEFLTYFQNEAQLEKSRLLSDRFSAERPKGSFSTLEIQRTEQGDSAMYLCASSLAPAGGPIYEQYFGPGTRLTVT.

This clonotype has just one count. The chain links TRBV4-1 to TRBJ2-3, with 7 bases fitting TRBD2. V shed 3 bases, J shed 3 bases, and the junction held 6 bases outside the gene matches. The CDR3 covers 15 residues. In germline, CDR1 is MGHRA, CDR2 YSYEKL. The CDR3 spells CASSQTAGTTDTQYF. CDR3 in DNA: TGCGCCAGCAGCCAGACAGCGGGAACGACAGATACGCAGTATTTT.

V is TRBV27 and J is TRBJ2-1; a possible D gene is TRBD2 (5 bases). The CDR3 runs 16 residues. Germline V gene lookup returns CDR1 MNHEY and CDR2 SMNVEV (reference sequence). V lost 2 bases and J 8 bases, leaving 19 bases between the germline ends. DNA for the CDR3: TGTGCCAGCAGTTTACTTCGGTTAGCGTTGATCCATGAGCAGTTCTTC. Its protein is CASSLLRLALIHEQFF.

The DNA for the CDR3 is TGTGCCATCAGTGAGCCTAGTGGGTCCTACGAGCAGTACTTC. Its translation is CAISEPSGSYEQYF. The rearrangement uses TRBV10-3 and TRBJ2-7, with D uncertain. Trimming removed 2 bases from V and 1 base from J, with 9 bases in between. The germline gives CDR1 ENHRY, CDR2 SYGVKD. The CDR3 has 14 residues.

This clonotype came up a few times. The V call is TRBV7-9, the J call TRBJ2-4; possible D gene TRBD2, 5 bases. Germline V gene lookup returns CDR1 SEHNR and CDR2 FQNEAQ (reference sequence). V was trimmed by 4 bases and J by 0 bases, leaving 10 bases between them. This CDR3 is 15 amino acids long. The CDR3 is CASSSRGRAKNIQYF. CDR3 DNA: TGTGCCAGCAGCTCCCGTGGGAGAGCCAAAAACATTCAGTACTTC.

The V and J genes are TRBV6-5 and TRBJ1-2; 9 nucleotides align to TRBD1. With 2 bases clipped from V and 5 bases from J, the junction kept 3 bases outside the gene matches. From germline, CDR1 is MNHEY and CDR2 SVGAGI. The CDR3 is made up of 14 amino acids. In nucleotides, the CDR3 is TGTGCCAGCAGTTACGGGGACAGGGAATATGGCTACACCTTC. It is translated as CASSYGDREYGYTF.

The chain couples TRBV29-1 to TRBJ1-2; the D is unclear. Trimming stripped 6 bases from V and 6 bases from J, with 11 bases between. There are 11 residues in the CDR3. From germline, CDR1 is SQVTM and CDR2 ANQGSEA. The CDR3 protein is CSVPRLDGYTF. The CDR3 DNA is TGCAGCGTCCCTCGATTAGATGGCTACACCTTC. Drawing the rest from reference TRBV29-1 and TRBJ1-2, the complete variable domain is SAVISQKPSRDICQRGTSLTIQCQVDSQVTMMFWYRQQPGQSLTLIATANQGSEATYESGFVIDKFPISRPNLTFSTLTVSNMSPEDSSIYLCSVPRLDGYTFGSGTRLTVV.

This rearrangement joins TRBV5-6 to TRBJ2-7; D unclear. The germline V gene encodes CDR1 SGHDT and CDR2 YYEEEE. CDR3 length equals 15 residues. The ends were cut back, 1 base at V and 5 bases at J, with 16 bases in the middle. In DNA, the CDR3 is TGTGCCAGCAGCTTGATGAAGCGCCCAATGGACGAGCAGTACTTC. Translation gives CASSLMKRPMDEQYF.

The chain is built from TRBV11-2 and TRBJ2-3; TRBD2 matches 13 bases. This CDR3 region has 16 residues. Trimming took 0 bases from V and 7 from J; bases not matched to a gene: 4. Germline CDR1 reads SGHAT; CDR2 reads FQNNGV. CDR3 bases: TGTGCCAGCAGCTTAGAACTAGCGGGAGGGCCGTATACGCAGTATTTT. Its protein product is CASSLELAGGPYTQYF.

The J gene is TRBJ2-7, the V gene TRBV3-1, with D possibly TRBD2 on 5 matching bases. The ends were cut back, 0 bases at V and 3 bases at J, with 21 bases in the middle. This CDR3 has 18 amino acids. From germline, CDR1 is LGHDT and CDR2 YNNKEL (reference sequence). The CDR3 reads CASSQDLVVRDDYYEQYF. CDR3 nucleotide sequence: TGTGCCAGCAGCCAAGACCTGGTCGTAAGAGACGACTACTACGAGCAGTACTTC.